The source of this TCR beta chain is a study of blood T cell repertoires in COVID-19. Turning to the study itself: Donors in the United States, Italy and Spain gave samples during acute or convalescent COVID-19.

This clone showed up many times. This study enrolled people aged 18 to 89 from about two dozen US geographic areas. Recovered status in Cohort 3 required two negative PCRs, clearance, or symptom resolution. Assay: immunoSEQ multiplex PCR; the TCRdb copy retains only in-frame clones and omits some. The sample records approximately 390,000 clones, about 87% being singletons. Trimming cost V 5 bases and J 4 bases; bases outside gene matches: 7. The CDR3 covers 16 residues. Germline lookup yields CDR1 SNHLY and CDR2 FYNNEI. J is TRBJ2-2 and V is TRBV2; 10 nucleotides align to TRBD1. The sample consisted of PBMCs or T cells enriched from blood (not recorded which). This TCR derives from a woman aged 45-59 years who had recovered from COVID-19. CDR3 DNA sequence: TGTGCCAGCAGTCCTGGACAGGGGGAGGTCACCGGGGAGCTGTTTTTT. The encoded protein is CASSPGQGEVTGELFF.